The TCR beta chain described here comes from a study of T cell responses to AZD1222 COVID-19 vaccine. On this clone itself: Its matching antigen is unknown. This specimen includes other DNA sequences encoding the same CDR3.

The study, taken as a whole, reports: Spike-specific TCR breadth and depth rose after two AZD1222 doses. Targeting of unmutated variant regions was reportedly seen in nearly half of spike-specific TCRs. Recipients of AZD1222 seropositive at baseline numbered only 5 to 7. The sample set comprised mostly white British donors with more females, and clonal diversity was possibly underestimated.

From germline, CDR1 is MNHEY and CDR2 SVGAGI. The CDR3 spans 15 residues. Trimming took 0 bases from V and 0 from J, leaving 6 bases between them. Profiling relied on immunoSEQ multiplex PCR, and the TCRdb table lists in-frame clones only, not all of them. Among some 180,000 clones, approximately 95% were seen once, and the ten largest hold under 1.1%. The source is an adult who received the MenACWY meningococcal vaccine as a control. Here the sequenced sample was peripheral blood, taken 28 days after the second dose of the MenACWY control vaccine. This chain connects TRBV6-5 to TRBJ1-3; D is perhaps TRBD1 (5 bases). CDR3 sequence reads: CASSYSRGSGNTIYF. For the CDR3, the DNA is TGTGCCAGCAGTTACTCGAGGGGCTCTGGAAACACCATATATTTT.